This T cell receptor (beta chain) was observed in a study of T cell responses to AZD1222 COVID-19 vaccine. The study's findings and limits: Donors skewed white British and female; clonal diversity was possibly underestimated. Only after the peak T cell response were repertoires sampled.

As concerns this clone: Its antigen is undetermined.

Germline loops: CDR1 LNHDA, CDR2 SQIVND (reference sequence). The CDR3 is 16 amino acids. V shed 4 bases and J shed 0 bases, with 14 bases lying between them. Profiling relied on immunoSEQ multiplex PCR, and the TCRdb table lists in-frame clones only, not all of them. Of fewer than 140,000 clones listed, around 91% were seen once; the top ten hold 6.5% to 10%. Sequenced here: peripheral blood, sampled 28 days after the second AZD1222 dose. The V call is TRBV19, the J call TRBJ2-3; D is perhaps TRBD2 (6 bases). This TCR derives from an adult who received the AZD1222 COVID-19 vaccine. The CDR3 loop reads CASSTRRRGSTDTQYF. In nucleotides, the CDR3 is TGTGCCAGTAGTACTCGCCGGCGGGGAAGCACAGATACGCAGTATTTT.